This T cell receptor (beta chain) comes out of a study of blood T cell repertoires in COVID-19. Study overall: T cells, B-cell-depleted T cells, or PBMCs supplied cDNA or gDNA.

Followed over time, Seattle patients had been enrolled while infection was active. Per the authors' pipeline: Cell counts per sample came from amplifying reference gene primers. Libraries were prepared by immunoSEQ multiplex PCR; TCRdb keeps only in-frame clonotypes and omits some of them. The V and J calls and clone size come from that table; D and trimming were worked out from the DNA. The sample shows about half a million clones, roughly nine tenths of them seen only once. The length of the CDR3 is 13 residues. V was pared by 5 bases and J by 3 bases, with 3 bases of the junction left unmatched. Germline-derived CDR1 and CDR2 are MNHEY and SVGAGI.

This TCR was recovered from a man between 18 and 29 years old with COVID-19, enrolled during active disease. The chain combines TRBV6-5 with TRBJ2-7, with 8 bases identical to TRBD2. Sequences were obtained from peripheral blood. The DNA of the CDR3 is TGTGCCAGCAGTCGGCGGGGGGACTACGAGCAGTACTTC. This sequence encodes CASSRRGDYEQYF.